This TCR beta chain was profiled in a study of T cell repertoires in cytomegalovirus infection. Study details: Indicated by public TCR beta signatures were CMV infection and matching HLA type.

TCRdb re-analysed the reads in MiXCR, keeping a single row per CDR3 protein. This table has about 320,000 distinct CDR3 sequences, over 7.5% appearing once. This clonotype was seen repeatedly, ten times or more. Material: PBMCs. The receptor was derived from a human donor in good health (CMV status not recorded). Some clones in this sample may be carry-over from other donors' samples.

CDR3 DNA: TGTGCCAGCAGCTTGCAATTTGGGAGCCCCGATACGCAGTATTTT. Residues: CASSLQFGSPDTQYF. The rearrangement uses TRBV7-3 and TRBJ2-3; D is perhaps TRBD2 (5 bases). The CDR3 spans 15 residues. Between the trimmed V and J ends, which lost 3 bases and 6 bases, there was a span of 16 bases. The germline V gene has CDR1 SGHTA and CDR2 FQGTGA.